This passage covers 26 T cell receptor beta chains from one sample sequenced in a study of CD8 T cell repertoires and HIV-1 epitope variants. No antigen has been identified for these receptors. Data came from immunoSEQ multiplex PCR; TCRdb stores just in-frame clones and leaves some out. Of 4,700 or so clones in the sample, under 70% were seen once. Material for sequencing was cultured CD8+ T cells derived from PBMCs. The receptor set was obtained from a male donor with HIV.

The chain employs TRBV28 and TRBJ1-4, with a tentative D call TRBD1 (6 bases). From germline, CDR1 is MDHEN and CDR2 SYDVKM. The ends were cut back, 2 bases at V and 6 bases at J, with 22 bases in the middle. The CDR3 has 18 amino acids. This CDR3 reads CASSLRGHYINSDEKLFF. The CDR3 DNA reads as TGTGCCAGCAGTTTAAGGGGACATTACATTAATTCGGATGAAAAACTGTTTTTT.

This clone appeared a few times. The chain is built from TRBV7-6 and TRBJ2-2, with a weak D call TRBD2 (5 bases). From germline, CDR1 is SGHVS and CDR2 FNYEAQ. CDR3 size: 16 residues. Trimming removed 5 bases from V and 1 base from J, with 14 bases in between. The CDR3 here is CASSPLGRENTGELFF. The CDR3 bases are TGTGCCAGCAGCCCCCTCGGTCGGGAGAACACCGGGGAGCTGTTTTTT.

This rearrangement joins TRBV7-9 to TRBJ2-1, with D perhaps matching TRBD2 (5 bases). Germline V CDR1 and CDR2: SEHNR, FQNEAQ (reference sequence). The V and J ends lost 5 bases and 8 bases respectively, with 13 bases between them. This CDR3 comprises 13 residues. The CDR3 protein is CASSPGSADEQFF. CDR3 bases: TGTGCCAGCAGCCCTGGATCAGCGGATGAGCAGTTCTTC.

The V call is TRBV10-2, the J call TRBJ2-3; no firm D call. This CDR3 has 16 amino acids. V gave up 3 bases and J gave up 1 base, with 14 bases separating them. Germline assignment: CDR1 WSHSY and CDR2 SAAADI. CDR3 residues: CASSDWRSAGTDTQYF. The CDR3 nucleotides read TGCGCCAGCAGTGACTGGCGGAGCGCGGGCACAGATACGCAGTATTTT.

V is TRBV5-4 and J is TRBJ2-5; 10 nucleotides line up with TRBD1. The junction had 4 bases not matched to a gene; V was cut back by 4 bases and J by 4 bases. Germline CDR1 SGHNT, CDR2 YYREEE (reference sequence). The CDR3 is made up of 14 amino acids. The CDR3 nucleotides read TGTGCCAGCAGCCTGGACAGGGGGATAGAGACCCAGTACTTC. This gives the protein CASSLDRGIETQYF.

This clone was seen more than once but under ten times. The chain couples TRBV6-1 to TRBJ2-3; 7 bases line up with TRBD2. CDR1 is MNHNS, CDR2 SASEGT, per germline. This CDR3 contains 15 residues. V gave up 3 bases and J gave up 3 bases; unmatched junction bases: 6. CDR3 sequence: CASSDRWEGTDTQYF. The DNA for the CDR3 is TGTGCCAGCAGTGATAGGTGGGAGGGAACAGATACGCAGTATTTT.

The chain joins TRBV11-2 to TRBJ2-7, with 11 nucleotides matching TRBD1. J gave up 6 bases and V 5 bases, and 6 bases lay outside the gene matches. The CDR3 runs to 14 residues. CDR1 SGHAT and CDR2 FQNNGV come from the germline V gene. CDR3 sequence reads: CASSTDRGRLEQYF. The CDR3 DNA is TGTGCCAGCAGCACGGACAGGGGGCGGCTCGAGCAGTACTTC.

J is TRBJ1-5 and V is TRBV28; D call uncertain. Trimming took off 3 bases at V and 1 base at J, with 7 bases between the two ends. This CDR3 is built from 14 residues. The germline V gene encodes CDR1 MDHEN and CDR2 SYDVKM. CDR3 loop: CASSFSGSNQPQHF. The DNA for the CDR3 is TGTGCCAGCAGTTTCTCCGGGAGCAATCAGCCCCAGCATTTT.

The chain uses TRBV5-8 and TRBJ2-1; weak D call: TRBD1 (5 bases). CDR3 length: 14 residues. Germline values: CDR1 SGHTS, CDR2 YDEGEE. V was trimmed by 2 bases and J by 10 bases, leaving 16 bases between them. The CDR3 bases are TGTGCCAGCAGCTTCGGGCAGGGCCTTGGGGAGCAGTTCTTC. As protein: CASSFGQGLGEQFF.

This clone has a handful of counts. The V and J genes are TRBV2 and TRBJ2-7, with a possible D match to TRBD2 (6 bases). The CDR3 has 15 residues. Germline V gene data show CDR1 as SNHLY and CDR2 as FYNNEI. Trimming stripped 6 bases from V and 7 bases from J, with 22 bases between. The CDR3 nucleotides are TGTGCCAGCAGCGACGACGGACTAAAGGGGTGGGAGCAGTACTTC. Residues: CASSDDGLKGWEQYF.

V gene TRBV4-1 combines with J gene TRBJ2-1; D possibly corresponds to TRBD1 (6 bases). The CDR3 has 15 residues. The germline V gene has CDR1 MGHRA and CDR2 YSYEKL. Trimming removed 4 bases from V and 1 base from J, with 11 bases in between. The CDR3 reads CASSRSQGSYNEQFF. Here the CDR3 DNA reads TGCGCCAGCAGCCGCTCTCAGGGGTCCTACAATGAGCAGTTCTTC.

The chain uses TRBV7-2 and TRBJ2-7; D possibly matches TRBD1 or TRBD2 (5 bases each). The CDR3 is 13 residues long. The germline gives CDR1 SGHTA, CDR2 FQGNSA. Trimming left V 2 bases short and J 5 bases short, with 10 bases between. CDR3 in amino acids: CASSLQGSDEQYF. The DNA of the CDR3 is TGTGCCAGCAGCTTACAGGGTAGCGACGAGCAGTACTTC. Full variable domain (rest looked up from reference TRBV7-2 and TRBJ2-7): GAGVSQSPSNKVTEKGKDVELRCDPISGHTALYWYRQSLGQGLEFLIYFQGNSAPDKSGLPSDRFSAERTGGSVSTLTIQRTQQEDSAVYLCASSLQGSDEQYFGPGTRLTVT.

The V and J genes are TRBV25-1 and TRBJ2-7, with D perhaps assigned TRBD1 or TRBD2 (5 bases each). CDR1 MGHDK and CDR2 SYGVNS come from the germline V gene. The CDR3 totals 14 residues. V lost 3 bases to trimming and J lost 4 bases, with 13 bases between them. The CDR3 DNA reads as TGTGCCAGCAGTGAGGGGGACGGACGATACGAGCAGTACTTC. It encodes CASSEGDGRYEQYF.

The chain employs TRBV4-1 and TRBJ1-1; no clear D. Trimming removed 3 bases at V and 1 base at J, with 6 bases between. Per germline, CDR1 MGHRA and CDR2 YSYEKL. This CDR3 is 13 amino acids long. CDR3 in amino acids: CASSHPKNTEAFF. CDR3 nucleotides: TGCGCCAGCAGCCACCCCAAGAACACTGAAGCTTTCTTT.

This clone showed up just a few times. The rearrangement uses TRBV2 and TRBJ1-5, with D maybe TRBD1 (5 bases). The CDR3 is 13 residues long. CDR1 and CDR2 (germline): SNHLY, FYNNEI. V was cut by 8 bases and J by 4 bases, with 12 bases left in between. Written as DNA, the CDR3 is TGTGCCAGCTGCCGCAGGGCAAATCAGCCCCAGCATTTT. Protein product: CASCRRANQPQHF.

CDR3 nucleotide sequence: TGTGCCAGCAGCCTCCAGGGGTCCTACGAGCAGTACTTC. The encoded protein is CASSLQGSYEQYF. The chain couples TRBV28 to TRBJ2-7, with a possible D match to TRBD1 (6 bases). Germline V gene sequence: CDR1 MDHEN, CDR2 SYDVKM. This CDR3 has 13 residues. Deletions cut 6 bases from V and 1 base from J, with 10 bases between.

The chain recombines TRBV28 with TRBJ2-7; 11 bases fit TRBD1. Germline assignment: CDR1 MDHEN and CDR2 SYDVKM. CDR3 length: 14 amino acids. J gave up 1 base and V 10 bases, and 6 bases lay outside the gene matches. The CDR3 DNA sequence: TGTGCCATCTCGGACAGGGGGCTTTCCTACGAGCAGTACTTC. This encodes CAISDRGLSYEQYF.

Here the CDR3 DNA reads TGTGCCAGCAGCTTAGATTCTGGAGGAACTGAAGCTTTCTTT. Translation: CASSLDSGGTEAFF. V gene TRBV7-9 combines with J gene TRBJ1-1; D unresolved. From germline, CDR1 is SEHNR and CDR2 FQNEAQ (reference sequence). Trimming shortened V by 1 base and J by 5 bases, and 11 bases separated the two germline ends. The CDR3 is 14 amino acids.

The sample holds one count of this clone. This rearrangement joins TRBV27 to TRBJ1-1; maybe TRBD1 (6 bases). The V end lost 7 bases, the J end lost 4 bases, and 13 bases lay between the germline ends. The germline V gene has CDR1 MNHEY and CDR2 SMNVEV (reference sequence). This CDR3 has 13 amino acids. This CDR3 is CASIRGGGTEAFF. The CDR3 DNA is TGTGCCAGCATCCGAGGGGGGGGCACTGAAGCTTTCTTT.

This clone is a singleton in its sample. J is TRBJ2-7 and V is TRBV18, with TRBD2 identical over 10 bases. The CDR3 consists of 16 residues. After removal of 1 base from V and 4 bases from J, the junction contained 7 bases not matched to a gene. Germline V gene sequence: CDR1 KGHSH, CDR2 LQKENI. In nucleotides, the CDR3 is TGTGCCAGCTCACCACTGGCTAGCGGGGGTCGTTACGAGCAGTACTTC. Translating gives CASSPLASGGRYEQYF.

The chain recombines TRBV4-3 with TRBJ2-3; 8 bases are shared with TRBD2. Germline-derived CDR1 and CDR2 are LGHNA and YSLEER. The CDR3 is 17 amino acids. V lost 0 bases and J lost 2; bases outside the gene matches: 7. CDR3 DNA sequence: TGCGCCAGCAGCCAAGATCGGGCTAGCGGGCTCACAGATACGCAGTATTTT. Translation: CASSQDRASGLTDTQYF.

The genes are TRBV7-9 and TRBJ2-5; tentative D call: TRBD1 (6 bases). The CDR3 has 14 amino acids. Germline CDR1 is SEHNR and CDR2 is FQNEAQ (reference sequence). Trimming removed 1 base at V and 5 bases at J, with 11 bases between. The CDR3 here is CASSLVTGVETQYF. CDR3 DNA: TGTGCCAGCAGCTTAGTGACAGGCGTGGAGACCCAGTACTTC.

This chain uses TRBV6-5 with TRBJ2-1; 9 bases agree with TRBD2. This CDR3 spans 14 amino acids. CDR1 is MNHEY and CDR2 is SVGAGI in the germline V gene. The V gene end was trimmed by 0 bases and the J gene end by 7 bases; junction bases not matched to a gene: 1. The CDR3 protein is CASSYSLAGNEQFF. CDR3 nucleotide sequence: TGTGCCAGCAGTTACTCTCTAGCGGGAAATGAGCAGTTCTTC.

The V and J genes are TRBV6-5 and TRBJ2-7; D perhaps matches TRBD2 (5 bases). Trimming took 5 bases from V and 7 from J, leaving 18 bases between them. This CDR3 is 14 amino acids long. CDR1 is MNHEY, CDR2 SVGAGI, per germline. In DNA, the CDR3 is TGTGCCAGCAGTCGCCAAGGGCCCTCGGGAGAGCAGTACTTC. It yields the protein CASSRQGPSGEQYF.

The chain links TRBV5-6 to TRBJ2-1; no reliable D call. V lost 0 bases and J lost 3, with 7 bases in between. Germline V CDR1 and CDR2: SGHDT, YYEEEE. The CDR3 contains 14 residues. For the CDR3, the DNA is TGTGCCAGCAGCTTGGAGCTCTTCTACAATGAGCAGTTCTTC. Translation: CASSLELFYNEQFF. Drawing the rest from reference TRBV5-6 and TRBJ2-1, the complete variable domain is DAGVTQSPTHLIKTRGQQVTLRCSPKSGHDTVSWYQQALGQGPQFIFQYYEEEERQRGNFPDRFSGHQFPNYSSELNVNALLLGDSALYLCASSLELFYNEQFFGPGTRLTVL.

This chain joins TRBV4-1 and TRBJ2-7; unclear D gene. Per germline, CDR1 MGHRA and CDR2 YSYEKL. V lost 0 bases and J 9 bases, leaving 12 bases between the germline ends. The CDR3 sequence is 13 residues long. DNA for the CDR3: TGCGCCAGCAGCCAAGATAGGGTCCCTGGGCAGTACTTC. This gives the protein CASSQDRVPGQYF.